This passage covers 8 T cell receptor beta chains from one sample sequenced in a study of molecular identifiers for immune sequencing clone quantification. MiXCR, applied by TCRdb to the PCR reads, yields one record per CDR3 protein. Of about 32,000 distinct CDR3 sequences in the sample, under 20% are singletons; the top ten hold 0.9% to 1.2%. Sequencing was carried out using naive CD8+ T cells from blood, with Jurkat cell RNA spiked in. The sample's subset: FACS-sorted CD8+CD4-CCR7+CD45RA+ naive T cells. All receptors come from a human donor in good health. Some libraries in this study had Jurkat cell RNA spiked in.

This clonotype was seen ten or more times. The V call is TRBV5-6, the J call TRBJ2-7; no clear D gene. The germline V gene has CDR1 SGHDT and CDR2 YYEEEE. The CDR3 consists of 12 residues. The V and J ends lost 0 bases and 5 bases respectively, with 6 bases between them. The CDR3 sequence: CASSLVNDEQYF. The CDR3 nucleotides are TGTGCCAGCAGCTTGGTGAACGACGAGCAGTACTTC.

There are many counts of this clonotype. The chain uses TRBV6-9 and TRBJ1-5; D gene unclear. Germline CDR1 and CDR2: MNHGY and SVAAGI. The CDR3 has 12 amino acids. The V gene lost 5 bases and the J gene lost 3 bases, with 5 bases spanning the gap. The CDR3 DNA sequence: TGTGCCAGCAGTGAATACAATCAGCCCCAGCATTTT. Translated, it gives CASSEYNQPQHF.

With respect to this clonotype: The germline gene is not matched at one end of the junction; a read error may be the cause. The V gene is TRBV6-5, the J gene TRBJ1-4; D unclear. This CDR3 is 17 amino acids long. Germline V gives CDR1 MNHEY, CDR2 SVGAGI. Here the CDR3 reads CASSYTNVGATNEKPFF. The CDR3 nucleotides are TGTGCCAGCAGTTACACCAACGTCGGTGCAACTAATGAAAAACCGTTTTTT.

This clonotype came up many times. The chain is built from TRBV6-5 and TRBJ2-3; 7 positions match TRBD2. V gave up 2 bases and J gave up 1 base; unmatched junction bases: 9. CDR3 size: 17 residues. Germline-derived CDR1 and CDR2 are MNHEY and SVGAGI. Written as DNA, the CDR3 is TGTGCCAGCAGTTACGGGCTGACTAGCCTCCGCACAGATACGCAGTATTTT. Its protein is CASSYGLTSLRTDTQYF.

The table lists this clonotype with a few counts. The chain joins TRBV30 to TRBJ2-7; 10 bases line up with TRBD2. Looked up from germline, CDR1 is GTSNPN and CDR2 is SVGIG (reference sequence). This CDR3 region has 13 residues. V lost 3 bases, J lost 6 bases, and 5 bases stayed unmatched. The CDR3 region has the DNA TGTGCCTGGAGCTTTAGCGGGAGGTCCGAGCAGTACTTC. Translation gives CAWSFSGRSEQYF.

This clonotype was detected ten times or more. The V and J genes are TRBV20-1 and TRBJ2-7; no clear D. Germline CDR1 and CDR2: DFQATT and SNEGSKA (reference sequence). This CDR3 is 13 amino acids long. V lost 1 base and J 3 bases, leaving 10 bases between the germline ends. CDR3: CSARAGLDYEQYF. In nucleotides, the CDR3 is TGCAGTGCTAGAGCTGGTCTGGACTACGAGCAGTACTTC.

The chain has TRBV21-1 and TRBJ2-2; the table calls TRBD1, which could not be checked here. TRBV21-1 is labeled a pseudogene. CDR3 size: 16 residues. CDR3 amino acids: CASSKRDRENTGELFF. Here the CDR3 DNA reads TGTGCCAGCAGCAAAAGGGACAGGGAGAACACCGGGGAGCTGTTTTTC.

This clonotype was recorded many times. The chain employs TRBV6-2 or TRBV6-3 and TRBJ1-1, with a possible D match to TRBD1 (5 bases). Deletions cut 3 bases from V and 3 bases from J, with 20 bases between. The germline V gene has CDR1 MNHEY and CDR2 SVGEGT. CDR3 length equals 17 residues. The CDR3 DNA is TGTGCCAGCAGTTATCAGCGGGACTCGGCGTGGGACACTGAAGCTTTCTTT. Encoded protein: CASSYQRDSAWDTEAFF.